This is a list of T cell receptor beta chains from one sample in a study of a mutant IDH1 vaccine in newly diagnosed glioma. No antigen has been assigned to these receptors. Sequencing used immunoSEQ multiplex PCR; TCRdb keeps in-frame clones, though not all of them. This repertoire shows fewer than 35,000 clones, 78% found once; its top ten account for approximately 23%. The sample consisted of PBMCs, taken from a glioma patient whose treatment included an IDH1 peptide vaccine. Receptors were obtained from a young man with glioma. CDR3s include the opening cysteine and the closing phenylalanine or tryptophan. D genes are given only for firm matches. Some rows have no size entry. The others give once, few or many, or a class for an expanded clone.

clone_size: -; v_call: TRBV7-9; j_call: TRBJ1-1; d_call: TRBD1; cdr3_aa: CASSLAAGTGDLNTEAFF; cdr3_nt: TGTGCCAGCAGCTTAGCCGCCGGGACAGGGGATTTGAACACTGAAGCTTTCTTT
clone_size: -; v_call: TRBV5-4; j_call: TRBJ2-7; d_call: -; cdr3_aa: CASSSGPRPSYEQYF; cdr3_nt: TGTGCCAGCAGCTCCGGGCCCCGTCCCTCCTACGAGCAGTACTTC
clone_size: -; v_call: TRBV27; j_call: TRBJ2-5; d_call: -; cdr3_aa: CASSGTRGRETQYF; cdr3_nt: TGTGCCAGCAGTGGGACAAGGGGGAGGGAGACCCAGTACTTC
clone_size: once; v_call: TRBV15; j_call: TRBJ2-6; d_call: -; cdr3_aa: CATSREQGSGANVLTF; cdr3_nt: TGTGCCACCAGCAGAGAGCAGGGTTCTGGGGCCAACGTCCTGACTTTC
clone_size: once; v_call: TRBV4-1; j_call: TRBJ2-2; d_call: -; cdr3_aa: CASSRQTVSGELFF; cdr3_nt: TGCGCCAGCAGCCGCCAGACAGTTTCCGGGGAGCTGTTTTTT
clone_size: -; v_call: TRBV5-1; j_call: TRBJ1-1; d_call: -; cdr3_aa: CASSPGENTEAFF; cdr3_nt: TGCGCCAGCAGCCCCGGAGAGAACACTGAAGCTTTCTTT
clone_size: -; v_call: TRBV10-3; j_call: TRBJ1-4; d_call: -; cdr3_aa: CAISAGQGGEKLFF; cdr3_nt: TGTGCCATCAGTGCTGGCCAGGGAGGGGAAAAACTGTTTTTT
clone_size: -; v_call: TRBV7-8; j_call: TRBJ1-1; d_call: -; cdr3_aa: CASSPQPTGITEAFF; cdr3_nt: TGTGCCAGCAGCCCTCAGCCCACAGGGATCACTGAAGCTTTCTTT
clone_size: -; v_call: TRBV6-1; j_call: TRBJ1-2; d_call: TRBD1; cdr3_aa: CASSEWTGPSYGYTF; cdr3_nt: TGTGCCAGCAGTGAATGGACAGGGCCGAGCTATGGCTACACCTTC
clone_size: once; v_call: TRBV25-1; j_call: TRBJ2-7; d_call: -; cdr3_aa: CASSQGSPTYEQYF; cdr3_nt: TGTGCCAGCAGTCAGGGGAGTCCCACCTACGAGCAGTACTTC
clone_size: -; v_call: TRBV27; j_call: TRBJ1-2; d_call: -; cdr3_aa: CASSPARNYGYTF; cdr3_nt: TGTGCCAGCAGTCCCGCCCGGAACTATGGCTACACCTTC
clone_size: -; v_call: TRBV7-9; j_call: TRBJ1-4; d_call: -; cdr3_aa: CASSTRDGNEKLFF; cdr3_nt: TGTGCCAGCAGCACCCGGGACGGTAATGAAAAACTGTTTTTT
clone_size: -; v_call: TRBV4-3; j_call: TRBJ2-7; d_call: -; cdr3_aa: CASSWGSGVSEQYF; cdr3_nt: TGCGCCAGCAGCTGGGGCTCAGGGGTAAGCGAGCAGTACTTC
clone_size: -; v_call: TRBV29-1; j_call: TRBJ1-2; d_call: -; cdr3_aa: CSVRTGRYGYTF; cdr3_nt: TGCAGCGTTCGTACAGGGAGATATGGCTACACCTTC
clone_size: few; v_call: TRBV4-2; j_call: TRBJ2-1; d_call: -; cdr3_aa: CASSQGDQTYNEQFF; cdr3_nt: TGTGCCAGCAGCCAAGGGGACCAGACCTACAATGAGCAGTTCTTC
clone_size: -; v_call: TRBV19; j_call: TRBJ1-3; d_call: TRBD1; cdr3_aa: CASTRTGRNTIYF; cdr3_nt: TGTGCCAGTACCCGGACAGGGAGAAACACCATATATTTT
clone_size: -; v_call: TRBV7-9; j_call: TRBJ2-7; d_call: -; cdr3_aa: CASSLEGRSSYEQYF; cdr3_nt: TGTGCCAGCAGCTTAGAAGGCAGGAGCTCCTACGAGCAGTACTTC
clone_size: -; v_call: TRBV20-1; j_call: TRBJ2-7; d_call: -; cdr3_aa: CSARAETEQYF; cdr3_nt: TGCAGTGCTAGGGCCGAGACCGAGCAGTACTTC
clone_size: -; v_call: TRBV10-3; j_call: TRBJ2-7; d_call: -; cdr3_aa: CAIGAGASTTTYEQYF; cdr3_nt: TGTGCCATCGGAGCCGGTGCCTCAACAACCACCTACGAGCAGTACTTC
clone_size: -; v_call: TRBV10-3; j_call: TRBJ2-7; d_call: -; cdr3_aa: CAISNNRDEQYF; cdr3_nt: TGTGCCATCAGCAATAATAGGGACGAGCAGTACTTC
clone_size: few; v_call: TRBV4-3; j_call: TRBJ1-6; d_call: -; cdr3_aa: CASSQKTGGSYNSPLHF; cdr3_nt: TGCGCCAGCAGCCAAAAGACGGGGGGGTCCTATAATTCACCCCTCCACTTT
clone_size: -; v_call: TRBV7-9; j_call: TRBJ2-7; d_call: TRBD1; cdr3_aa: CASSSIRDSSYEQYF; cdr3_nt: TGTGCCAGCAGCTCAATCCGGGACAGCTCCTACGAGCAGTACTTC
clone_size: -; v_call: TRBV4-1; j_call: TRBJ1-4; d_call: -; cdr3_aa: CASSPKPTDEKLFF; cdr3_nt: TGCGCCAGCAGCCCGAAACCCACCGATGAAAAACTGTTTTTT
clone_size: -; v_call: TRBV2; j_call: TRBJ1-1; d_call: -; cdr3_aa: CASRGTGYDTEAFF; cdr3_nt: TGTGCCAGCAGGGGAACAGGGTATGACACTGAAGCTTTCTTT
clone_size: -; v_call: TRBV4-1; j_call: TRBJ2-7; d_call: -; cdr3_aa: CASSQVLASSYEQYF; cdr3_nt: TGCGCCAGCAGCCAAGTTCTTGCCAGTTCCTACGAGCAGTACTTC
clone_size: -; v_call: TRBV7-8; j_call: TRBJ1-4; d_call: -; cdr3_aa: CASTGVANEKLFF; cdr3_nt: TGTGCCAGCACCGGCGTTGCTAATGAAAAACTGTTTTTT
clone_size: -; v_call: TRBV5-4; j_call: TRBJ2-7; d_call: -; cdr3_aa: CASSFPDREGSNSYEQYF; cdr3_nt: TGTGCCAGCAGCTTTCCGGACAGGGAGGGTTCCAACTCCTACGAGCAGTACTTC
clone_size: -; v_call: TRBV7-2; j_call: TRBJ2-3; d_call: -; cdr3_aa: CASSRSTGFTDTQYF; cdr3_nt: TGTGCCAGCAGCCGGAGCACGGGGTTCACAGATACGCAGTATTTT
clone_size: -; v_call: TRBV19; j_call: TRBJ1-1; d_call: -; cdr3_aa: CASSTFMNTEAFF; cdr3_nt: TGTGCCAGTAGTACCTTCATGAACACTGAAGCTTTCTTT
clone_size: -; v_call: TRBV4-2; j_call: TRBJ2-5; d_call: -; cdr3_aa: CASSQLDSDQETQYF; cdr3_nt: TGTGCCAGCAGCCAACTCGACAGCGACCAAGAGACCCAGTACTTC
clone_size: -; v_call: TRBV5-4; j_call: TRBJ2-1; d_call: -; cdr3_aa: CASSPQGNTKEQFF; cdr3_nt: TGTGCCAGCAGCCCGCAGGGGAATACAAAGGAGCAGTTCTTC
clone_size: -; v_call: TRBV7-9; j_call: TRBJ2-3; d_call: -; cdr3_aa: CASSFEVYKSTDTQYF; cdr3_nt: TGTGCCAGCAGCTTTGAGGTATATAAGAGCACAGATACGCAGTATTTT
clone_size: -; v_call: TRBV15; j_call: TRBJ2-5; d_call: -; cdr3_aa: CATSRGVTGDQETQYF; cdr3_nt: TGTGCCACCAGCAGAGGGGTAACAGGCGATCAAGAGACCCAGTACTTC
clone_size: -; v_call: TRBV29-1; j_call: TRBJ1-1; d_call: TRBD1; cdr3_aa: CSVDPGWDRNTEAFF; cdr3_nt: TGCAGCGTTGATCCAGGGTGGGACAGGAACACTGAAGCTTTCTTT
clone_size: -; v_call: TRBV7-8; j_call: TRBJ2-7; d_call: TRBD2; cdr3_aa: CASSLALSTSAYEQYF; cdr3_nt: TGTGCCAGCAGCTTAGCCCTATCGACTAGCGCCTACGAGCAGTACTTC
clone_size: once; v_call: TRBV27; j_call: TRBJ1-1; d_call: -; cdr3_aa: CASSLSRPFEDIFGEAFF; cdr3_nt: TGTGCCAGCAGTTTATCTAGACCGTTCGAAGATATTTTCGGTGAAGCTTTCTTT
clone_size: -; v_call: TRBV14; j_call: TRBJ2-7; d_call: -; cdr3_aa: CASSRSDYHEAYEQYF; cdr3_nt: TGTGCCAGCAGCCGGTCGGACTACCACGAGGCCTACGAGCAGTACTTC
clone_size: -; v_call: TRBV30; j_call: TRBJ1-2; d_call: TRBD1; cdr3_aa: CAWGDFTGAQGYTF; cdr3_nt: TGTGCCTGGGGGGACTTTACAGGGGCGCAGGGCTACACCTTC
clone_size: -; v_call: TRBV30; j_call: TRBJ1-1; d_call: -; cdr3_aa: CAWRGGRRNTEAFF; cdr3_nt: TGTGCCTGGAGGGGAGGACGGAGGAACACTGAAGCTTTCTTT
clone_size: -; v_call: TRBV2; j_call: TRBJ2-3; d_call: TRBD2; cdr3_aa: CASLREGPSDTQYF; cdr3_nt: TGTGCCAGCCTGCGGGAGGGCCCGTCAGATACGCAGTATTTT
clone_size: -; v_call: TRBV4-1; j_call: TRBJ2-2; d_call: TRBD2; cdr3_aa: CASSQGLAGPTGELFF; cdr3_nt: TGCGCCAGCAGCCAAGGTCTAGCGGGGCCCACCGGGGAGCTGTTTTTT
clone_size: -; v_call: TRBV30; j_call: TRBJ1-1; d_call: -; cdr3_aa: CAWSVERGGVNTEAFF; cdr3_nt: TGTGCCTGGAGTGTAGAACGGGGTGGGGTGAACACTGAAGCTTTCTTT
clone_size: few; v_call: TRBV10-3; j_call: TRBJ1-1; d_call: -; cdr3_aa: CAISGTENTEAFF; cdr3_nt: TGTGCCATCAGTGGGACGGAGAACACTGAAGCTTTCTTT
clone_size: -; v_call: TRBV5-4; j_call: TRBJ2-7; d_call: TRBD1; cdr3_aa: CASSFRDRVHEQYF; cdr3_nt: TGTGCCAGCAGCTTCCGGGACAGGGTCCACGAGCAGTACTTC
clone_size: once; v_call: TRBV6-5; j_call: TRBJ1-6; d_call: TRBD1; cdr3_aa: CASSRQGINSPLHF; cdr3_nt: TGTGCCAGCAGTCGACAGGGAATTAATTCACCCCTCCACTTT
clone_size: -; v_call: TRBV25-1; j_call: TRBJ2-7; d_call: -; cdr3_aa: CASSPVDDAYEQYF; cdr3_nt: TGTGCCAGCAGTCCCGTGGACGATGCCTACGAGCAGTACTTC
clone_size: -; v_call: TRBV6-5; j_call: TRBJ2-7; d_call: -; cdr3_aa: CASSPPAGNSYEQYF; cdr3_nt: TGTGCCAGCAGCCCCCCCGCCGGGAACTCCTACGAGCAGTACTTC
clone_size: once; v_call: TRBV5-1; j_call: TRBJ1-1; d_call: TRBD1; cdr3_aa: CASSLGWTGGLNTEAFF; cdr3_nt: TGCGCCAGCAGCTTGGGGTGGACAGGGGGGTTGAACACTGAAGCTTTCTTT
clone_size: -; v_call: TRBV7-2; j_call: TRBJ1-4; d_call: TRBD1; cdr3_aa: CASSRQGGTNEKLFF; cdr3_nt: TGTGCCAGCAGTCGACAGGGGGGGACTAATGAAAAACTGTTTTTT
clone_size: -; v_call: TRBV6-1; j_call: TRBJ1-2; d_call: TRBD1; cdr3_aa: CASSEGEGAKTF; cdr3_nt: TGTGCCAGCAGTGAAGGGGAGGGGGCCAAGACCTTC
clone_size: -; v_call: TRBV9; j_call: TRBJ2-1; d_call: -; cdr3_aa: CASSPTANEQFF; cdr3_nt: TGTGCCAGCAGCCCTACAGCCAATGAGCAGTTCTTC
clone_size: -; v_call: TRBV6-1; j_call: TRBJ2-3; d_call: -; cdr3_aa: CASSVRGPDTQYF; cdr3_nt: TGTGCCAGCAGTGTAAGGGGCCCAGATACGCAGTATTTT
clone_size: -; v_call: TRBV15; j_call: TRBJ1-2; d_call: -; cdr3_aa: CATSREQGYGYTF; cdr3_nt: TGTGCCACCAGCAGAGAACAGGGCTATGGCTACACCTTC
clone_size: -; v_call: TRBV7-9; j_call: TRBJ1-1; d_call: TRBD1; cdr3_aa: CASSIGQGDEAFF; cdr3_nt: TGTGCCAGCAGCATCGGACAGGGGGATGAAGCTTTCTTT